A selection of T cell receptor beta chains follows, all from one sample in a study of technical replicates of blood from a handful of donors. Some clones are missing from TCRdb's copy, which holds only in-frame ones; the method was immunoSEQ multiplex PCR. The sample records over 50,000 clones, about 86% being singletons. Material for sequencing was PBMCs. These receptor sequences come from a human donor in good health. Some clones in this sample may be carry-over from other donors' samples. Both conserved end residues are part of each CDR3. D genes are given only for firm matches. For some rows the clone size is stated as once, few or many, or as a class when expanded; others skip it.

j_call: TRBJ1-4; v_call: TRBV29-1; d_call: NA; clone_size: NA; cdr3_nt: TGCAGCGCCGCTAACACCGGGGGAAATGAAAAACTGTTTTTT; cdr3_aa: CSAANTGGNEKLFF
j_call: TRBJ2-7; v_call: TRBV4-1; d_call: TRBD2; clone_size: NA; cdr3_nt: TGCGCCAGCAGCCAAGATCGAGCGGGATCAAACTACGAGCAGTACTTC; cdr3_aa: CASSQDRAGSNYEQYF
j_call: TRBJ2-7; v_call: TRBV7-6; d_call: NA; clone_size: NA; cdr3_nt: TGTGCCAGCAGCCCCCTGGAGGGTAGCGGCTACGAGCAGTACTTC; cdr3_aa: CASSPLEGSGYEQYF
j_call: TRBJ2-7; v_call: TRBV29-1; d_call: TRBD2; clone_size: once; cdr3_nt: TGCAGCGTTGAGTTCCGGGAGGACTACGAGCAGTACTTC; cdr3_aa: CSVEFREDYEQYF
j_call: TRBJ1-2; v_call: TRBV28; d_call: TRBD1; clone_size: NA; cdr3_nt: TGTGCCAGCACCTCCCCGGGCCAGGGGGGTGGCTACACCTTC; cdr3_aa: CASTSPGQGGGYTF
j_call: TRBJ1-1; v_call: TRBV7-9; d_call: TRBD1; clone_size: NA; cdr3_nt: TGTGCCAGCAGCCCGACAGGGGACATTGAAGCTTTCTTT; cdr3_aa: CASSPTGDIEAFF
j_call: TRBJ2-7; v_call: TRBV4-3; d_call: NA; clone_size: NA; cdr3_nt: TGCGCCAGCAGCCAAGACAGGGGGGACTACGAGCAGTACTTC; cdr3_aa: CASSQDRGDYEQYF
j_call: TRBJ2-4; v_call: TRBV10-2; d_call: TRBD1; clone_size: NA; cdr3_nt: TGCGCCAGCAGTGAGTCGGGACAGGGACTAGCCAAAAACATTCAGTACTTC; cdr3_aa: CASSESGQGLAKNIQYF
j_call: TRBJ1-2; v_call: TRBV10-3; d_call: NA; clone_size: NA; cdr3_nt: TGTGCCATCAGTGAGGGAGGCGTCTCTTACTATGGCTACACCTTC; cdr3_aa: CAISEGGVSYYGYTF
j_call: TRBJ2-4; v_call: TRBV7-2; d_call: NA; clone_size: NA; cdr3_nt: TGTGCCAGCAGCCTAGGGCTTCCGCAGAAAAACATTCAGTACTTC; cdr3_aa: CASSLGLPQKNIQYF
j_call: TRBJ2-7; v_call: TRBV6-5; d_call: TRBD1; clone_size: NA; cdr3_nt: TGTGCCAGCAGCCTTCAGGGGGTCTCCTACGAGCAGTACTTC; cdr3_aa: CASSLQGVSYEQYF
j_call: TRBJ2-3; v_call: TRBV5-4; d_call: NA; clone_size: NA; cdr3_nt: TGTGCCAGCAGCCCCCAGCAGCAGGGTAGGGCAGATACGCAGTATTTT; cdr3_aa: CASSPQQQGRADTQYF
j_call: TRBJ2-3; v_call: TRBV5-1; d_call: NA; clone_size: few; cdr3_nt: TGCGCCAGCAGCTTGACCCCCCAGGGTGATACGCAGTATTTT; cdr3_aa: CASSLTPQGDTQYF
j_call: TRBJ2-5; v_call: TRBV7-6; d_call: TRBD2; clone_size: NA; cdr3_nt: TGTGCCAGCAGCTCCTCGGGACTAGCGGGGCAAGAGACCCAGTACTTC; cdr3_aa: CASSSSGLAGQETQYF
j_call: TRBJ1-6; v_call: TRBV7-3; d_call: NA; clone_size: NA; cdr3_nt: TGTGCCAGCAGCTTAAATGGGACTCCTAATTCACCCCTCCACTTT; cdr3_aa: CASSLNGTPNSPLHF
j_call: TRBJ2-1; v_call: TRBV29-1; d_call: TRBD1; clone_size: NA; cdr3_nt: TGCAGCGTTACGGGACAGATCTCCTACAATGAGCAGTTCTTC; cdr3_aa: CSVTGQISYNEQFF
j_call: TRBJ1-5; v_call: TRBV6-1; d_call: NA; clone_size: NA; cdr3_nt: TGTGCCAGCAGTGAACGGAGAGATCAGCCCCAGCATTTT; cdr3_aa: CASSERRDQPQHF
j_call: TRBJ2-7; v_call: TRBV7-9; d_call: TRBD2; clone_size: NA; cdr3_nt: TGTGCCAGCAGCCCCACTAGCGGGAGCTACGAGCAGTACTTC; cdr3_aa: CASSPTSGSYEQYF
j_call: TRBJ2-1; v_call: TRBV7-6; d_call: NA; clone_size: NA; cdr3_nt: TGTGCCAGCAGCTTACAACGAGCGAATGAGCAGTTCTTC; cdr3_aa: CASSLQRANEQFF
j_call: TRBJ1-1; v_call: TRBV4-3; d_call: NA; clone_size: NA; cdr3_nt: TGCGCCAGCAGCCATACTTCCCCAGGATCCCAAGAAGCTTTCTTT; cdr3_aa: CASSHTSPGSQEAFF
j_call: TRBJ1-1; v_call: TRBV4-3; d_call: NA; clone_size: NA; cdr3_nt: TGCGCCAGCAGCCAAGATCCCCGGACAAATGAAGCTTTCTTT; cdr3_aa: CASSQDPRTNEAFF
j_call: TRBJ2-7; v_call: TRBV5-5; d_call: TRBD1; clone_size: NA; cdr3_nt: TGTGCCAGCAGCTTTAGAGGGACAGGGACCTACGAGCAGTACTTC; cdr3_aa: CASSFRGTGTYEQYF
j_call: TRBJ1-2; v_call: TRBV6-1; d_call: TRBD1; clone_size: NA; cdr3_nt: TGTGCCAGCAGTGGACGGACAGGGAGGAATGATGGCTACACCTTC; cdr3_aa: CASSGRTGRNDGYTF
j_call: TRBJ2-5; v_call: TRBV27; d_call: TRBD2; clone_size: NA; cdr3_nt: TGTGCCAGCAGTCCCCGGAGGGCTAGCGGGGGGGAGACCCAGTACTTC; cdr3_aa: CASSPRRASGGETQYF
j_call: TRBJ1-4; v_call: TRBV27; d_call: TRBD1; clone_size: NA; cdr3_nt: TGTGCCAGCAGTCAAGACAGGGGTGAGACTGAAAAACTGTTTTTT; cdr3_aa: CASSQDRGETEKLFF
j_call: TRBJ2-1; v_call: TRBV10-3; d_call: TRBD2; clone_size: NA; cdr3_nt: TGTGCCATCAGTGAGTCCGGGACTAGCGACAATGAGCAGTTCTTC; cdr3_aa: CAISESGTSDNEQFF
j_call: TRBJ1-3; v_call: TRBV5-6; d_call: NA; clone_size: NA; cdr3_nt: TGTGCCAGCAGCCCCGGGGGGTCTGGAAACACCATATATTTT; cdr3_aa: CASSPGGSGNTIYF
j_call: TRBJ1-2; v_call: TRBV9; d_call: TRBD1; clone_size: once; cdr3_nt: TGTGCCAGCAGCGTAGAGGGTAGGGGGCTCGTTGGCTACACCTTC; cdr3_aa: CASSVEGRGLVGYTF
j_call: TRBJ1-1; v_call: TRBV5-1; d_call: NA; clone_size: NA; cdr3_nt: TGCGCCAGCAGCTTCGGACAATCGAACACTGAAGCTTTCTTT; cdr3_aa: CASSFGQSNTEAFF
j_call: TRBJ2-1; v_call: TRBV10-3; d_call: TRBD2; clone_size: NA; cdr3_nt: TGTGCCATCAGGGTTGAGCGGGGCTCCTACAATGAGCAGTTCTTC; cdr3_aa: CAIRVERGSYNEQFF
j_call: TRBJ1-6; v_call: TRBV6-1; d_call: NA; clone_size: NA; cdr3_nt: TGTGCCACATGGGGGGGATTTGGGTCACCCCTCCACTTT; cdr3_aa: CATWGGFGSPLHF
j_call: TRBJ1-4; v_call: TRBV6-1; d_call: TRBD1; clone_size: once; cdr3_nt: TGTGCCACCGAACGACAGGGTGATGAAAAACTGTTTTTT; cdr3_aa: CATERQGDEKLFF
j_call: TRBJ2-2; v_call: TRBV5-1; d_call: NA; clone_size: NA; cdr3_nt: TGCGCCAGCAGCTTTGGGCAGGGATACACCGGGGAGCTGTTTTTT; cdr3_aa: CASSFGQGYTGELFF
j_call: TRBJ1-2; v_call: TRBV29-1; d_call: NA; clone_size: NA; cdr3_nt: TGCAGCGTTGAAGAGACTTCCGCCGCTGGCTACACCTTC; cdr3_aa: CSVEETSAAGYTF
j_call: TRBJ2-1; v_call: TRBV7-8; d_call: TRBD1; clone_size: NA; cdr3_nt: TGTGCCAGCAGCTTACGTCTGATCGCGCAGGGGGCCAACGAGCAGTTCTTC; cdr3_aa: CASSLRLIAQGANEQFF
j_call: TRBJ2-7; v_call: TRBV5-4; d_call: TRBD1; clone_size: NA; cdr3_nt: TGTGCCAGCAGCTCCCTACAGGGGTCCATCTACGAGCAGTACTTC; cdr3_aa: CASSSLQGSIYEQYF
j_call: TRBJ1-2; v_call: TRBV6-5; d_call: TRBD1; clone_size: NA; cdr3_nt: TGTGCCAGCAGCCCTTCCGGACAGGCCTTTCGGGGCTACACCTTC; cdr3_aa: CASSPSGQAFRGYTF
j_call: TRBJ2-2; v_call: TRBV4-2; d_call: NA; clone_size: NA; cdr3_nt: TGTGCCAGCAGCCAAGATGGAAAAGGGGCGAACACCGGGGAGCTGTTTTTT; cdr3_aa: CASSQDGKGANTGELFF
j_call: TRBJ1-6; v_call: TRBV18; d_call: TRBD1; clone_size: NA; cdr3_nt: TGTGCCAGCTCACCACAGGGGGCGGATTCACCCCTCCACTTT; cdr3_aa: CASSPQGADSPLHF
j_call: TRBJ2-3; v_call: TRBV5-4; d_call: TRBD2; clone_size: once; cdr3_nt: TGTGCCAGCAGTTCCCGGGGGGGGACAGATACGCAGTATTTT; cdr3_aa: CASSSRGGTDTQYF
j_call: TRBJ1-6; v_call: TRBV5-1; d_call: NA; clone_size: NA; cdr3_nt: TGCGCCAGCAGCTTGGAGGCGGGAAATTCACCCCTCCACTTT; cdr3_aa: CASSLEAGNSPLHF
j_call: TRBJ1-5; v_call: TRBV4-3; d_call: NA; clone_size: once; cdr3_nt: TGCGCCAGCAGCCAAGAAGTTGAGGACAATCAGCCCCAGCATTTT; cdr3_aa: CASSQEVEDNQPQHF
j_call: TRBJ1-1; v_call: TRBV19; d_call: TRBD1; clone_size: once; cdr3_nt: TGTGCCAGTAGTACTCGACAGGGCAAGGGTCCTAACACTGAAGCTTTCTTT; cdr3_aa: CASSTRQGKGPNTEAFF
j_call: TRBJ1-1; v_call: TRBV18; d_call: NA; clone_size: NA; cdr3_nt: TGTGCCAGCTCACCGCCCCCGAGACAGGTGAACACTGAAGCTTTCTTT; cdr3_aa: CASSPPPRQVNTEAFF
j_call: TRBJ1-1; v_call: TRBV10-3; d_call: NA; clone_size: NA; cdr3_nt: TGTGCCATCAGTGAGACCACAATGGGGAGAGGAGCTTTCTTT; cdr3_aa: CAISETTMGRGAFF
j_call: TRBJ1-5; v_call: TRBV5-6; d_call: TRBD1; clone_size: NA; cdr3_nt: TGTGCCAGCAGCTTACAGGGGTTTGGGTTTAGCAATCAGCCCCAGCATTTT; cdr3_aa: CASSLQGFGFSNQPQHF
j_call: TRBJ1-3; v_call: TRBV11-2; d_call: TRBD1; clone_size: few; cdr3_nt: TGTGCCAGCAGCCCCGACAGGGGGCGCAGAGGAAACACCATATATTTT; cdr3_aa: CASSPDRGRRGNTIYF
j_call: TRBJ1-2; v_call: TRBV10-2; d_call: TRBD1; clone_size: NA; cdr3_nt: TGCGCCAGCAGTGAGTCGGGGACAGGGGTGGATGGCTACACCTTC; cdr3_aa: CASSESGTGVDGYTF
j_call: TRBJ2-1; v_call: TRBV6-1; d_call: TRBD2; clone_size: NA; cdr3_nt: TGTGCCAGCAGTGGGATAGCGGGAGGAAACGGGGATGAGCAGTTCTTC; cdr3_aa: CASSGIAGGNGDEQFF
j_call: TRBJ2-3; v_call: TRBV2; d_call: NA; clone_size: NA; cdr3_nt: TGTGCCAGCAGTGAAGTGGGTGGCGGGGATACGCAGTATTTT; cdr3_aa: CASSEVGGGDTQYF
j_call: TRBJ2-4; v_call: TRBV19; d_call: NA; clone_size: NA; cdr3_nt: TGTGCCAGTGTTGAACGGGGACTAGCCAAAAACATTCAGTACTTC; cdr3_aa: CASVERGLAKNIQYF
j_call: TRBJ2-3; v_call: TRBV30; d_call: TRBD2; clone_size: NA; cdr3_nt: TGTGCCGCTGAATTTACAAGCGGGAGTGCAGATACGCAGTATTTT; cdr3_aa: CAAEFTSGSADTQYF
j_call: TRBJ2-1; v_call: TRBV5-6; d_call: NA; clone_size: NA; cdr3_nt: TGTGCCAGCAGCTCCACACTTTCGGGGGGCCGTTACAATGAGCAGTTCTTC; cdr3_aa: CASSSTLSGGRYNEQFF
j_call: TRBJ2-6; v_call: TRBV30; d_call: TRBD1; clone_size: NA; cdr3_nt: TGTGCCTTGACACGGGACAGTTTCTCTGGGGCCAACGTCCTGACTTTC; cdr3_aa: CALTRDSFSGANVLTF
j_call: TRBJ2-7; v_call: TRBV4-2; d_call: TRBD2; clone_size: once; cdr3_nt: TGTGCCAGCAGCCAGGGCACTAGCGGGAGGTCCTACGAGCAGTACTTC; cdr3_aa: CASSQGTSGRSYEQYF
j_call: TRBJ2-1; v_call: TRBV7-6; d_call: TRBD1; clone_size: NA; cdr3_nt: TGTGCCAGCAGCTTAGAAGGGGGCGCGTACAATGAGCAGTTCTTC; cdr3_aa: CASSLEGGAYNEQFF